One and the same sample provided the 30 T cell receptor beta chains below, sequenced in a study of shared clonotypes between healthy human individuals. The data were produced by immunoSEQ multiplex PCR, yet TCRdb's version contains in-frame clones alone and is incomplete. The repertoire has 550,000 to 850,000 clones, around 74% of them found once; the top ten carry 1.5% to 2%. Material for sequencing was memory CD4+ T cells sorted from blood. Subset: CD45RA-negative fraction. The origin of the receptors is a woman aged 30 to 39 in good health.

Concerning this clone itself: This likely stems from a read error, as it lies one base from a far larger clone. This chain connects TRBV2 to TRBJ1-1; D gene unclear. The CDR3 runs 11 residues. Germline CDR1 reads SNHLY; CDR2 reads FYNNEI. V shed 6 bases and J shed 0 bases, with 2 bases lying between them. The chain's CDR3 is CASRLNTEAFF. The CDR3 DNA follows: TGTGCCAGCAGGTTGAACACTGAAGCTTTCTTT. The full variable domain, rest sourced from reference TRBV2 and TRBJ1-1, is EPEVTQTPSHQVTQMGQEVILRCVPISNHLYFYWYRQILGQKVEFLVSFYNNEISEKSEIFDDQFSVERPDGSNFTLKIRSTKLEDSAMYFCASRLNTEAFFGQGTRLTVV.

The V gene is TRBV28, the J gene TRBJ1-3; 7 bases agree with TRBD1. This CDR3 comprises 19 residues. Germline CDR1 MDHEN, CDR2 SYDVKM. V was pared by 3 bases and J by 0 bases, with 14 bases of the junction left unmatched. The CDR3 region has the DNA TGTGCCAGCAGTTTGAGGTCGTGGCGTGGACAGGTCTCTGGAAACACCATATATTTT. Its protein product is CASSLRSWRGQVSGNTIYF. Supplemented by reference TRBV28 and TRBJ1-3, the full variable domain reads DVKVTQSSRYLVKRTGEKVFLECVQDMDHENMFWYRQDPGLGLRLIYFSYDVKMKEKGDIPEGYSVSREKKERFSLILESASTNQTSMYLCASSLRSWRGQVSGNTIYFGEGSWLTVV.

This clone was seen at least ten times. The rearrangement joins TRBV19 to TRBJ2-1; TRBD1 matches 8 bases. Trimming cost V 4 bases and J 15 bases; bases outside gene matches: 5. CDR1 and CDR2 (germline): LNHDA, SQIVND (reference sequence). This CDR3 contains 11 residues. Here the CDR3 DNA reads TGTGCCAGTAGTAAGACAGGGGATTTGTTCTTC. Its protein is CASSKTGDLFF.

The rearrangement links TRBV28 to TRBJ2-3; the D call may be TRBD1 or TRBD2 (5 bases each). The germline V and J ends were trimmed by 7 bases and 6 bases, with 20 bases remaining between them. Germline V gene data show CDR1 as MDHEN and CDR2 as SYDVKM. This CDR3 has 15 amino acids. The CDR3 DNA follows: TGTGCCAGCACAAAGGGGCCTCTTGGCGGGGATACGCAGTATTTT. Translated: CASTKGPLGGDTQYF.

This clone was detected once. This rearrangement joins TRBV28 to TRBJ2-1; 10 bases align to TRBD1. Germline V lookup: CDR1 MDHEN, CDR2 SYDVKM. Germline trimming cut 7 bases from V and 8 bases from J; bases unmatched to any gene: 14. This CDR3 has 16 amino acids. The CDR3 loop reads CASNTWVGQGRDEQFF. The CDR3 DNA follows: TGTGCCAGCAACACCTGGGTGGGACAGGGGCGAGATGAGCAGTTCTTC.

The chain joins TRBV28 to TRBJ2-7, with D possibly being TRBD2 (5 bases). The CDR3 is 14 amino acids. Germline V gene data show CDR1 as MDHEN and CDR2 as SYDVKM. The germline V and J ends were trimmed by 1 base and 7 bases, with 14 bases remaining between them. The CDR3 sequence is CASSLYPGIGEQYF. CDR3 DNA: TGTGCCAGCAGTTTATACCCGGGAATAGGGGAGCAGTACTTC.

J is TRBJ1-5 and V is TRBV2; maybe TRBD1 (6 bases). V lost 5 bases and J lost 5, with 19 bases in between. The CDR3 runs 16 residues. CDR1 and CDR2 (germline): SNHLY, FYNNEI. As DNA, the CDR3 is TGTGCCAGCAGTCCCTCAGGTCGTGGGGGCCATCAGCCCCAGCATTTT. Its translation: CASSPSGRGGHQPQHF.

The chain links TRBV4-2 to TRBJ2-3; 13 bases fit TRBD2. With V trimmed by 0 bases and J by 3 bases, 3 bases remained unmatched. This CDR3 comprises 17 residues. From germline, CDR1 is LGHNA and CDR2 YNFKEQ. The CDR3 loop reads CASSQDLLAGGTDTQYF. The CDR3 DNA is TGTGCCAGCAGCCAAGATCTACTAGCGGGAGGGACAGATACGCAGTATTTT.

This sequence joins TRBV29-1 and TRBJ2-5; 10 bases fit TRBD2. The germline V gene has CDR1 SQVTM and CDR2 ANQGSEA. The ends lost 5 bases at V and 2 bases at J; junction bases unmatched: 14. This CDR3 spans 17 amino acids. This chain's CDR3 is CSVPGLLAGGPQETQYF. The DNA of the CDR3 is TGCAGCGTTCCGGGCCTTTTAGCGGGAGGTCCTCAAGAGACCCAGTACTTC.

This clone was seen a handful of times. J is TRBJ1-5 and V is TRBV6-5; D is unclear. From germline, CDR1 is MNHEY and CDR2 SVGAGI. The CDR3 is made up of 12 amino acids. With 6 bases removed from V and 2 bases from J, the gap between germline ends came to 5 bases. The CDR3 region has the DNA TGTGCCAGCAGGGCAGGCAATCAGCCCCAGCATTTT. This sequence encodes CASRAGNQPQHF.

The chain has TRBV6-5 and TRBJ2-2; D is undetermined. Germline V gene lookup returns CDR1 MNHEY and CDR2 SVGAGI. The V end lost 6 bases, the J end lost 5 bases, and 16 bases lay between the germline ends. The CDR3 is 15 amino acids. In nucleotides, the CDR3 is TGTGCCAGCAGCCTTTTCGCGTCTGGGACCGGGGAGCTGTTTTTT. It encodes CASSLFASGTGELFF.

Concerning this clone itself: The sample carries other DNA sequences with the same CDR3. The chain employs TRBV7-9 and TRBJ2-7; TRBD1 agrees at 8 bases. V shed 5 bases and J 3 bases; nucleotides not matched to a gene: 9. The CDR3 has 15 residues. Germline loops: CDR1 SEHNR, CDR2 FQNEAQ (reference sequence). The CDR3: CASSPPGQDYYEQYF. CDR3 in DNA: TGTGCCAGCAGCCCACCGGGACAGGACTACTACGAGCAGTACTTC.

The V and J genes are TRBV6-4 and TRBJ1-5, with D hard to call. V was trimmed by 2 bases and J by 5 bases, leaving 7 bases between them. This CDR3 comprises 13 residues. The V gene's germline CDR1 is MRHNA and CDR2 SNTAGT. The chain's CDR3 is CASSDGGDQPQHF. CDR3 in DNA: TGTGCCAGCAGTGACGGCGGGGATCAGCCCCAGCATTTT.

The chain employs TRBV5-4 and TRBJ2-3, with D hard to call. The CDR3 runs to 14 residues. V was pared by 1 base and J by 1 base, with 7 bases between. Germline loops: CDR1 SGHNT, CDR2 YYREEE (reference sequence). The CDR3 protein is CASSLKTGTDTQYF. The CDR3 coding sequence is TGTGCCAGCAGCTTGAAAACGGGCACAGATACGCAGTATTTT.

This chain joins TRBV7-9 and TRBJ2-3, with no clear D. Germline V gene data show CDR1 as SEHNR and CDR2 as FQNEAQ (reference sequence). V was cut by 1 base and J by 2 bases, with 10 bases left in between. CDR3 size: 15 residues. The CDR3 protein is CASSLGTDYTDTQYF. The DNA of the CDR3 is TGTGCCAGCAGCTTAGGTACAGATTACACAGATACGCAGTATTTT.

In the case of this clone: This CDR3 is also generated by other DNA sequences in the sample. The genes are TRBV7-2 and TRBJ1-1; D may be TRBD1 (6 bases). Germline-derived CDR1 and CDR2 are SGHTA and FQGNSA. Trimming stripped 0 bases from V and 3 bases from J, with 8 bases between. This CDR3 has 14 amino acids. The CDR3 loop reads CASSLAGGHTEAFF. CDR3 nucleotide sequence: TGTGCCAGCAGCTTAGCGGGGGGGCACACTGAAGCTTTCTTT.

V is TRBV10-3 and J is TRBJ2-5; D ambiguous. The V gene lost 3 bases and the J gene lost 1 base, with 9 bases spanning the gap. The germline V gene has CDR1 ENHRY and CDR2 SYGVKD. The CDR3 has 14 residues. The CDR3 region is CAISERGSQETQYF. CDR3 bases: TGTGCCATCAGTGAACGAGGCAGCCAAGAGACCCAGTACTTC.

The table lists this clone with many counts. The V call is TRBV2, the J call TRBJ1-5; D is unclear. Trimming pared 2 bases from V and 5 bases from J, leaving 7 bases between. The CDR3 consists of 13 residues. In germline, CDR1 is SNHLY, CDR2 FYNNEI. CDR3 sequence reads: CASSELRDQPQHF. In DNA form, the CDR3 reads TGTGCCAGCAGTGAACTTCGAGATCAGCCCCAGCATTTT.

V usage is TRBV5-1 and J usage is TRBJ1-2; TRBD1 matches at 7 bases. This CDR3 spans 13 amino acids. J gave up 0 bases and V 7 bases, and 3 bases lay outside the gene matches. CDR1 SGHRS and CDR2 YFSETQ come from the germline V gene. This CDR3 reads CASGGGANYGYTF. The CDR3 DNA reads as TGCGCCAGCGGAGGGGGCGCTAACTATGGCTACACCTTC.

This chain joins TRBV6-5 and TRBJ1-2; the match to TRBD1 covers 11 bases. Trimming cost V 9 bases and J 8 bases; bases outside gene matches: 11. The CDR3 spans 14 residues. The germline gives CDR1 MNHEY, CDR2 SVGAGI. CDR3 in DNA: TGTGCCAGTGTGGACAGGGGGCTTTTCGGAGGCTACACCTTC. This codes for CASVDRGLFGGYTF.

This sequence joins TRBV28 and TRBJ1-5, with 7 bases that match TRBD1. The J segment lost 5 bases and the V segment lost 7 bases, leaving 5 bases of the junction unmatched. CDR3 length: 13 amino acids. Germline V CDR1 and CDR2: MDHEN, SYDVKM. CDR3 nucleotides: TGTGCCAGCACTCGCGACAGGGATCAGCCCCAGCATTTT. Protein: CASTRDRDQPQHF.

The chain joins TRBV7-2 to TRBJ2-4, with 8 nucleotides matching TRBD1. After removal of 5 bases from V and 8 bases from J, the junction contained 14 bases not matched to a gene. Germline CDR1 and CDR2: SGHTA and FQGNSA. The CDR3 sequence is 16 residues long. Written as DNA, the CDR3 is TGTGCCAGCAGCCGAAGTTTCCAGGGGGCGTCTCACATTCAGTACTTC. Protein: CASSRSFQGASHIQYF.

This clone turned up a few times. The genes are TRBV29-1 and TRBJ2-1; 8 bases map to TRBD2. V lost 6 bases to trimming and J lost 6 bases; unmatched junction nucleotides: 7. The CDR3 loop spans 13 amino acids. CDR1 and CDR2 from the germline V gene are SQVTM and ANQGSEA. This chain's CDR3 is CSVERTSSNEQFF. The CDR3, as DNA: TGCAGCGTCGAAAGGACTAGCTCCAATGAGCAGTTCTTC.

The rearrangement uses TRBV27 and TRBJ2-5, with 11 bases aligning to TRBD2. The CDR3 has 14 amino acids. Looked up from germline, CDR1 is MNHEY and CDR2 is SMNVEV (reference sequence). With 6 bases clipped from V and 3 bases from J, the junction kept 3 bases outside the gene matches. The CDR3 nucleotides are TGTGCCAGCAGGCTAGCGGGGGGCGAAGAGACCCAGTACTTC. Its protein product is CASRLAGGEETQYF.

This clone occurred a few times. The chain joins TRBV20-1 to TRBJ2-3; the D is unclear. The ends were cut back, 4 bases at V and 6 bases at J, with 8 bases in the middle. Germline V CDR1 and CDR2: DFQATT, SNEGSKA (reference sequence). The CDR3 spans 11 residues. The CDR3 loop reads CSAITGDTQYF. DNA of the CDR3: TGCAGTGCTATTACTGGGGATACGCAGTATTTT.

J is TRBJ2-7 and V is TRBV28; possibly TRBD1 for D (5 bases). CDR1 is MDHEN and CDR2 is SYDVKM in the germline V gene. This CDR3 comprises 14 residues. V was cut by 4 bases and J by 0 bases, with 10 bases left in between. This chain's CDR3 is CASSSGADSYEQYF. CDR3 in DNA: TGTGCCAGCAGTTCTGGGGCGGACTCCTACGAGCAGTACTTC.

The chain carries TRBV9 and TRBJ2-5; no clear D. CDR3 length equals 14 residues. Trimming shortened V by 4 bases and J by 1 base, and 11 bases separated the two germline ends. CDR1 and CDR2 (germline): SGDLS, YYNGEE. Here the CDR3 reads CASSRRGGQETQYF. DNA for the CDR3: TGTGCCAGCAGCAGACGCGGTGGCCAAGAGACCCAGTACTTC.

V gene TRBV10-1 combines with J gene TRBJ1-1; D possibly corresponds to TRBD1 (5 bases). The CDR3 length is 13 residues. V shed 8 bases and J shed 6 bases, with 16 bases lying between them. Per germline, CDR1 WNHNN and CDR2 SYGVQD (reference sequence). CDR3 nucleotides: TGCGCCAGCCAGCGCCAGGGCTCCCCTGAAGCTTTCTTT. Its translation is CASQRQGSPEAFF.

This clone was detected once. The chain uses TRBV7-9 and TRBJ2-7; TRBD2 matches at 13 bases. V shed 4 bases and J 1 base; nucleotides not matched to a gene: 10. Germline lookup yields CDR1 SEHNR and CDR2 FQNEAQ (reference sequence). The length of the CDR3 is 18 residues. The CDR3 region is CASSSSPGTSGMSYEQYF. In nucleotides, the CDR3 is TGTGCCAGCAGCTCCTCGCCCGGGACTAGCGGGATGTCCTACGAGCAGTACTTC.

The chain couples TRBV5-4 to TRBJ1-5, with D perhaps matching TRBD1 (5 bases). Germline loops: CDR1 SGHNT, CDR2 YYREEE (reference sequence). Trimming removed 0 bases from V and 5 bases from J, with 12 bases in between. The CDR3 consists of 15 residues. The CDR3 nucleotides are TGTGCCAGCAGCTTGGATGGGGGATGGGATCAGCCCCAGCATTTT. It translates to CASSLDGGWDQPQHF.